Each of the 12 T cell receptor beta chains below was sequenced from the same sample in a study of T-cell reconstitution after alpha-beta-depleted transplantation in children. Researchers prepared the TCRbeta library using unique molecular identifiers, the study reports. TCRdb reprocessed the PCR reads with MiXCR, giving one entry per CDR3 protein. The table includes 700,000 to 850,000 distinct CDR3 sequences, roughly 16% detected once. Sample: PBMCs, mostly from graft donor cells, taken 360 days after TCRalphabeta/CD19-depleted stem cell transplant. The receptors stem from a male patient aged 10-17 years who had a stem cell transplant for acute lymphoblastic leukemia, so the T cells may come from the graft donor.

This chain joins TRBV6-1 and TRBJ1-5, with 7 nucleotides matching TRBD1. Germline V gene sequence: CDR1 MNHNS, CDR2 SASEGT. This CDR3 spans 14 amino acids. With V trimmed by 1 base and J by 11 bases, 8 bases remained unmatched. The DNA for the CDR3 is TGTGCCAGCAGTGAAGACAGGGGTCCGTCGGCCCAGCATTTT. Translating it yields CASSEDRGPSAQHF.

The chain is built from TRBV20-1 and TRBJ2-1; 10 bases line up with TRBD2. Germline V lookup: CDR1 DFQATT, CDR2 SNEGSKA (reference sequence). The J segment lost 2 bases and the V segment lost 2 bases, leaving 9 bases of the junction unmatched. The CDR3 is 17 residues long. In nucleotides, the CDR3 is TGCAGTGCTAGAAGAGCTTTAGCGGGAGGTCCCTACAATGAGCAGTTCTTC. It encodes CSARRALAGGPYNEQFF.

The rearrangement joins TRBV27 to TRBJ2-7; perhaps TRBD1 as D (6 bases). This CDR3 is built from 15 residues. Trimming removed 2 bases at V and 3 bases at J, with 14 bases between. Germline V lookup: CDR1 MNHEY, CDR2 SMNVEV (reference sequence). The CDR3 nucleotides are TGTGCCAGCAGTTTAAATGGACAGACCCTCTACGAGCAGTACTTC. It is translated as CASSLNGQTLYEQYF.

The V and J genes are TRBV18 and TRBJ2-3; D perhaps matches TRBD2 (5 bases). This CDR3 is built from 13 residues. Germline V gene lookup returns CDR1 KGHSH and CDR2 LQKENI. V was clipped by 10 bases and J by 6 bases, with 17 bases between them. The CDR3 DNA sequence: TGTGCCACCTCCGTACTAGTTTCGGATACGCAGTATTTT. As protein: CATSVLVSDTQYF.

The J gene is TRBJ1-6, the V gene TRBV20-1; 9 bases line up with TRBD1. Germline trimming cut 2 bases from V and 7 bases from J; bases unmatched to any gene: 9. This CDR3 region has 16 residues. Per germline, CDR1 DFQATT and CDR2 SNEGSKA (reference sequence). The CDR3 DNA reads as TGCAGTGCTAGATTTACAGGGGGCCACGGGAATTCACCCCTCCACTTT. This gives the protein CSARFTGGHGNSPLHF.

This clonotype has a handful of counts. The J gene is TRBJ2-3, the V gene TRBV5-6; D possibly matches TRBD1 or TRBD2 (5 bases each). The CDR3 runs 14 residues. Trimming shortened V by 3 bases and J by 1 base, and 9 bases separated the two germline ends. Germline CDR1 reads SGHDT; CDR2 reads YYEEEE. CDR3 DNA sequence: TGTGCCAGCAGCTGGGGGAGAGGCACAGATACGCAGTATTTT. This translates into CASSWGRGTDTQYF. Together with reference TRBV5-6 and TRBJ2-3, the CDR3 gives the full variable domain: DAGVTQSPTHLIKTRGQQVTLRCSPKSGHDTVSWYQQALGQGPQFIFQYYEEEERQRGNFPDRFSGHQFPNYSSELNVNALLLGDSALYLCASSWGRGTDTQYFGPGTRLTVL.

This clonotype has a handful of counts. The gene calls are TRBV29-1 and TRBJ2-7; D uncertain. This CDR3 region has 13 residues. Trimming cost V 4 bases and J 4 bases, with 14 bases left between them. The germline CDR1 and CDR2 sequences are SQVTM and ANQGSEA. CDR3 protein: CSVAPMTGYEQYF. The CDR3 DNA sequence: TGCAGCGTTGCCCCCATGACTGGTTACGAGCAGTACTTC.

This sequence joins TRBV6-5 and TRBJ1-2; 7 bases match TRBD1. CDR3 length: 14 residues. Unmatched junction bases numbered 3, after V lost 3 bases and J lost 2 bases. Germline V lookup: CDR1 MNHEY, CDR2 SVGAGI. The CDR3 DNA reads as TGTGCCAGCAGTTATCAGACAGGGAACTATGGCTACACCTTC. This codes for CASSYQTGNYGYTF.

This clonotype was seen a handful of times. V and J are TRBV18 and TRBJ2-1; a weak D match, TRBD2 (5 bases). CDR3 size: 11 residues. Germline V gene lookup returns CDR1 KGHSH and CDR2 LQKENI. With 6 bases removed from V and 9 bases from J, the gap between germline ends came to 9 bases. The CDR3 here is CASSPAVEQFF. CDR3 sequence (DNA): TGTGCCAGCTCCCCAGCGGTTGAGCAGTTCTTC.

This clonotype was counted ten times or more. The CDR3 reads CATSRGTSVGNEQFF. CDR3 bases: TGTGCCACCAGTAGGGGGACTAGCGTTGGCAATGAGCAGTTCTTC. This chain joins TRBV15 and TRBJ2-1, with TRBD2 identical over 10 bases. Germline assignment: CDR1 LNHNV and CDR2 YYDKDF (reference sequence). V lost 6 bases, J lost 6 bases, and 8 bases stayed unmatched. The CDR3 loop spans 15 amino acids.

This clonotype came up many times. This chain links TRBV2 with TRBJ2-1, with no clear D. This CDR3 contains 17 residues. Germline assignment: CDR1 SNHLY and CDR2 FYNNEI. V was trimmed by 1 base and J by 9 bases, leaving 22 bases between them. Here the CDR3 reads CASSEESPRIMASEQFF. The CDR3 bases are TGTGCCAGCAGTGAAGAGTCCCCTAGGATCATGGCGAGTGAGCAGTTCTTC.

This clonotype was seen repeatedly, ten times or more. The chain uses TRBV5-1 and TRBJ2-7, with 7 nucleotides matching TRBD1. This CDR3 has 16 amino acids. CDR1 is SGHRS, CDR2 YFSETQ, per germline. V shed 0 bases and J 2 bases; nucleotides not matched to a gene: 8. The CDR3 DNA reads TGCGCCAGCAGCTTGGCCGGACAGGTGACCACCTACGAGCAGTACTTC. This encodes CASSLAGQVTTYEQYF.